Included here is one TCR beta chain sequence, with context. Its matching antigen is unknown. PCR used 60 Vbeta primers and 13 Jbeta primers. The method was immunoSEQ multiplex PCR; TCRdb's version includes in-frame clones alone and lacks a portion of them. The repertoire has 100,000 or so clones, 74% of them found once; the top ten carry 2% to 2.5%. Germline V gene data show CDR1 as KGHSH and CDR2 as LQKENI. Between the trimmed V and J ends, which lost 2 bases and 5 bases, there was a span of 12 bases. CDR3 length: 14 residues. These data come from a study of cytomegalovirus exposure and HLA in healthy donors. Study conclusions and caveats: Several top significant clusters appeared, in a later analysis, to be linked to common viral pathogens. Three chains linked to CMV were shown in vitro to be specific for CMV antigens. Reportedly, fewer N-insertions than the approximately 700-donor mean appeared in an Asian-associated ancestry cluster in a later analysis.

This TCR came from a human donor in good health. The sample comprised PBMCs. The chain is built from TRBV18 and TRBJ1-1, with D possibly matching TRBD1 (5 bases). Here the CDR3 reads CASSPVGEGTEAFF. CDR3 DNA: TGTGCCAGCTCACCAGTAGGGGAGGGGACTGAAGCTTTCTTT.